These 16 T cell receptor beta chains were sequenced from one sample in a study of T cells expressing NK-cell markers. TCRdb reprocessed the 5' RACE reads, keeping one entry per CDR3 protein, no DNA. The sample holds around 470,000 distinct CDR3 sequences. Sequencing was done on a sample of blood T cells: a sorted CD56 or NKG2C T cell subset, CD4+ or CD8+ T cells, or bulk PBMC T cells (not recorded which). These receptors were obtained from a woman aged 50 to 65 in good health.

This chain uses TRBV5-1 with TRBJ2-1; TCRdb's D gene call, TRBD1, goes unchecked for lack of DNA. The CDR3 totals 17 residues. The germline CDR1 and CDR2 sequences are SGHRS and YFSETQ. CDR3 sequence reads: CASSLELGQGANNEQFF.

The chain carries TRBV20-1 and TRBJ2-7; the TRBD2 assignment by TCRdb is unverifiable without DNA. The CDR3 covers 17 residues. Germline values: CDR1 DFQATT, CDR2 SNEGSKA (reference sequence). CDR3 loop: CSARDGASGRNYYEQYF.

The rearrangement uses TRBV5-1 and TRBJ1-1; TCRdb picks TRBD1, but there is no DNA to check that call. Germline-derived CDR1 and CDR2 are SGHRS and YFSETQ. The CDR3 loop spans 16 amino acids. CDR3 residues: CASSSKTQGGQTEAFF.

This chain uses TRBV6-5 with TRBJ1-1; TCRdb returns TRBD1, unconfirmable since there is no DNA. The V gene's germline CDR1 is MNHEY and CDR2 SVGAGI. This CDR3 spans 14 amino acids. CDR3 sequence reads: CASSATGPNTEAFF.

This CDR3 reads CSAFLAYPYNEQFF. The J gene is TRBJ2-1, the V gene TRBV20-1; TCRdb reports TRBD2, a call that lacks DNA to check it against. Germline loops: CDR1 DFQATT, CDR2 SNEGSKA (reference sequence). This CDR3 comprises 14 residues.

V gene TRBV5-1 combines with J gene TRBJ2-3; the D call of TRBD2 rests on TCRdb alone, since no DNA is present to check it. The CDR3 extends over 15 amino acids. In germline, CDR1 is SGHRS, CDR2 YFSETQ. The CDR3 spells CASSLTRDFADTQYF.

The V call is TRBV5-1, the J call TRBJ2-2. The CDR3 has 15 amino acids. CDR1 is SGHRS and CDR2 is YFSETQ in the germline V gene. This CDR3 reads CASSFRPIHAGELFF.

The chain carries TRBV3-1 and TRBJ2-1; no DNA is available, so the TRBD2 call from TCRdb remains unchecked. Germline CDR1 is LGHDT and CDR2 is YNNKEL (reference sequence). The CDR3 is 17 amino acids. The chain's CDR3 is CASSLPKTSGKYNEQFF.

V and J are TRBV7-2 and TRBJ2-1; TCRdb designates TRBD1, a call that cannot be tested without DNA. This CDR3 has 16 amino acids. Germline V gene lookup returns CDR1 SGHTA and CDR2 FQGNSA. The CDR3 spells CASSRQIRGRYNEQFF.

This chain's CDR3 is CSARDARGVQYEQYF. This chain joins TRBV20-1 and TRBJ2-7; the TCRdb call, TRBD1, lacks DNA for checking. Germline CDR1 and CDR2: DFQATT and SNEGSKA (reference sequence). The length of the CDR3 is 15 residues.

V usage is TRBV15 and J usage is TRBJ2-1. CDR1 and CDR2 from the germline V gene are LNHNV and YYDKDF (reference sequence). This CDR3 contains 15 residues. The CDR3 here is CATSRDHGNVDEQFF.

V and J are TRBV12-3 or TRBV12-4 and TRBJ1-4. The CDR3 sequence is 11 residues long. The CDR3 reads CASSRKRELFF.

The CDR3 protein is CASSPMANSNTEAFF. The J gene is TRBJ1-1, the V gene TRBV7-9. Germline V gives CDR1 SEHNR, CDR2 FQNEAQ (reference sequence). The CDR3 length is 15 residues.

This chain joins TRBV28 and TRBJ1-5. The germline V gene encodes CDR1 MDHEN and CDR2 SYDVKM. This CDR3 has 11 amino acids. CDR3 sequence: CASRTGSAQHF. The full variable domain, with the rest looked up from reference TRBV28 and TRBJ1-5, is DVKVTQSSRYLVKRTGEKVFLECVQDMDHENMFWYRQDPGLGLRLIYFSYDVKMKEKGDIPEGYSVSREKKERFSLILESASTNQTSMYLCASRTGSAQHFGDGTRLSIL.

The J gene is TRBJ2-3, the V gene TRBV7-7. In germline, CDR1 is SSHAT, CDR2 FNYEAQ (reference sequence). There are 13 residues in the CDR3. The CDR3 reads CASSFEHTDTQYF.

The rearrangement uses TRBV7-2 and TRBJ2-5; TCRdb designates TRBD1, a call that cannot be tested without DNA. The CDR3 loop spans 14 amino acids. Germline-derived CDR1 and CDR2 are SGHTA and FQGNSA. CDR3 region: CASSNYLGGETQYF.